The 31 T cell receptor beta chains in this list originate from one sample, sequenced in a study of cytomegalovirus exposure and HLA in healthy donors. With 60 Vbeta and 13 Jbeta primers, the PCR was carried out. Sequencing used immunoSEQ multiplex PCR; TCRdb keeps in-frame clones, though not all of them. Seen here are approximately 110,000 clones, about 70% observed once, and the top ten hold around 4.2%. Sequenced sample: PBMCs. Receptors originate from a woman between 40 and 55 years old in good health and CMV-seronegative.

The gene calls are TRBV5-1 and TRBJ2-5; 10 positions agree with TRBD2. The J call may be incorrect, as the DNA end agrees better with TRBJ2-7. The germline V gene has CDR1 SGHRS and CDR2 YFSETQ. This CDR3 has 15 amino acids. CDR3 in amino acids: CASSLVLAGADEQYF. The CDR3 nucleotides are TGCGCCAGCAGCTTGGTGCTAGCGGGAGCCGACGAGCAGTACTTC.

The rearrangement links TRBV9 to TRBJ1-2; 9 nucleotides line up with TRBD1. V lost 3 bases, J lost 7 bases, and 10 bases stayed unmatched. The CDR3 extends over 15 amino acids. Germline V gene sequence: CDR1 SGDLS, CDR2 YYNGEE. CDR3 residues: CASSGTRDRVFGYTF. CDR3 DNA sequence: TGTGCCAGCAGCGGAACCCGGGACAGGGTTTTTGGCTACACCTTC. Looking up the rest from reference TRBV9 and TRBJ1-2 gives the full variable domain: DSGVTQTPKHLITATGQRVTLRCSPRSGDLSVYWYQQSLDQGLQFLIQYYNGEERAKGNILERFSAQQFPDLHSELNLSSLELGDSALYFCASSGTRDRVFGYTFGSGTRLTVV.

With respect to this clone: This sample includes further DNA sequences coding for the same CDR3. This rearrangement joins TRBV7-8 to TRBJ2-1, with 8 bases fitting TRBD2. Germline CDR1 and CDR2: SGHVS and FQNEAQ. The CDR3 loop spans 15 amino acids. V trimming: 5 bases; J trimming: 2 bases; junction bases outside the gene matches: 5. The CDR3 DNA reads TGTGCCAGCAGCCTAGAGCGGGGGCCCTACAATGAGCAGTTCTTC. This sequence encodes CASSLERGPYNEQFF.

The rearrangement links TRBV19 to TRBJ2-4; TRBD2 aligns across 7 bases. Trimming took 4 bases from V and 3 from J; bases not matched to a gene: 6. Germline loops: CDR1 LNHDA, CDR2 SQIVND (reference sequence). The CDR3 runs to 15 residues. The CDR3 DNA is TGTGCCAGTAGTAGACCCGGGGAGGGCAAAAACATTCAGTACTTC. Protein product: CASSRPGEGKNIQYF.

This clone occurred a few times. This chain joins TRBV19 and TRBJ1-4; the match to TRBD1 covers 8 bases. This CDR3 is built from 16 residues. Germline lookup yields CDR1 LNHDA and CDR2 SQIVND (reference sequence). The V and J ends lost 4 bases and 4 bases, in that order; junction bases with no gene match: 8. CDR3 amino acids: CASSRGQGNLNEKLFF. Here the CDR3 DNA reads TGTGCCAGTAGTAGAGGACAGGGAAACCTTAATGAAAAACTGTTTTTT.

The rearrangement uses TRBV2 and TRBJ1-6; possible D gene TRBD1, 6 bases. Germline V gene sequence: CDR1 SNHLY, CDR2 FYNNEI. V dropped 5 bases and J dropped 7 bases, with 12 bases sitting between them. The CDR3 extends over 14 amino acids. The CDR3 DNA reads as TGTGCCAGCAGTACCGGGACACGCAATTCACCCCTCCACTTT. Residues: CASSTGTRNSPLHF.

This CDR3 reads CASSATGRRSYEQYF. CDR3 nucleotide sequence: TGTGCCAGCAGCGCGACAGGGAGGAGGTCCTACGAGCAGTACTTC. The chain has TRBV7-9 and TRBJ2-7, with TRBD1 as a possible D gene (7 bases). CDR3 length equals 15 residues. Germline lookup yields CDR1 SEHNR and CDR2 FQNEAQ (reference sequence). V was clipped by 5 bases and J by 1 base, with 15 bases between them. The entire variable domain, with the rest obtained from reference TRBV7-9 and TRBJ2-7, is as follows: DTGVSQNPRHKITKRGQNVTFRCDPISEHNRLYWYRQTLGQGPEFLTYFQNEAQLEKSRLLSDRFSAERPKGSFSTLEIQRTEQGDSAMYLCASSATGRRSYEQYFGPGTRLTVT.

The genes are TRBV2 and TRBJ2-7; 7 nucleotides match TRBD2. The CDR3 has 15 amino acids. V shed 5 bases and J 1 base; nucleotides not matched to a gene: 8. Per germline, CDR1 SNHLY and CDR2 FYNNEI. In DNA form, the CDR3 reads TGTGCCAGCAGTCAAGTGGGACTACCATCCTACGAGCAGTACTTC. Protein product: CASSQVGLPSYEQYF.

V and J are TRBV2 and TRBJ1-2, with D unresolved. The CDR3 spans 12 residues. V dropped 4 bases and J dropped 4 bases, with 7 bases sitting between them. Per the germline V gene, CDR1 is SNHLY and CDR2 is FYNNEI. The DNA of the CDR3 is TGTGCCAGCAGTGGAGAATTCTATGGCTACACCTTC. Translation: CASSGEFYGYTF.

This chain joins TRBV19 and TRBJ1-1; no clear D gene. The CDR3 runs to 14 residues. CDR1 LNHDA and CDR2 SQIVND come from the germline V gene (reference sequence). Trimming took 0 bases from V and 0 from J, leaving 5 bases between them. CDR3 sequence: CASSIEGVNTEAFF. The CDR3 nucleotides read TGTGCCAGTAGTATAGAGGGAGTGAACACTGAAGCTTTCTTT.

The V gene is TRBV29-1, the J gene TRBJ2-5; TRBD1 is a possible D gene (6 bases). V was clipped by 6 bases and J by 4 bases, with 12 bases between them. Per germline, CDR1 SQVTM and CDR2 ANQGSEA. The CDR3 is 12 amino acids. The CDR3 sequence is CSVGTGLETQYF. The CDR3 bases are TGCAGCGTGGGCACAGGGTTAGAGACCCAGTACTTC.

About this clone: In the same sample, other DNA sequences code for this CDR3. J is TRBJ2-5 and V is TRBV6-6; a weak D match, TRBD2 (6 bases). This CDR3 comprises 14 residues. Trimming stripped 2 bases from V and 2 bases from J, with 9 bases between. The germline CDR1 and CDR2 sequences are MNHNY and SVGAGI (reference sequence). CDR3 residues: CASSYGAGQETQYF. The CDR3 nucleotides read TGTGCCAGCAGTTACGGGGCGGGGCAAGAGACCCAGTACTTC.

The CDR3 DNA reads as TGTGCCAGCAGCTTAACTCGGGGGACAGGGGCCCAAGATACGCAGTATTTT. Its protein is CASSLTRGTGAQDTQYF. The rearrangement joins TRBV7-3 to TRBJ2-3, with TRBD1 matching over 10 bases. V shed 0 bases, J shed 5 bases, and the junction held 8 bases outside the gene matches. CDR3 length: 17 amino acids. The germline gives CDR1 SGHTA, CDR2 FQGTGA.

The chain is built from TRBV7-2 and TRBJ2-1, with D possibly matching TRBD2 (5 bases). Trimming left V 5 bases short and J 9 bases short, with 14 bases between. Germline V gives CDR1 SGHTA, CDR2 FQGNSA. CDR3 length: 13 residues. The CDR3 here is CASSVPSRAEQFF. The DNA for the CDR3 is TGTGCCAGCAGCGTCCCTAGCCGGGCTGAGCAGTTCTTC. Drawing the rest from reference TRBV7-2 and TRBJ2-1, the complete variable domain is GAGVSQSPSNKVTEKGKDVELRCDPISGHTALYWYRQSLGQGLEFLIYFQGNSAPDKSGLPSDRFSAERTGGSVSTLTIQRTQQEDSAVYLCASSVPSRAEQFFGPGTRLTVL.

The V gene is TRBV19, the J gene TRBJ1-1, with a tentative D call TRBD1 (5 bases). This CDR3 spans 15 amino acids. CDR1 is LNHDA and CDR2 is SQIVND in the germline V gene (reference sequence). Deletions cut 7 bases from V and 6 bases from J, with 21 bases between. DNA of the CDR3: TGTGCCAGTATACGGGGGGGGGAAGGTGGACCTGAAGCTTTCTTT. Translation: CASIRGGEGGPEAFF. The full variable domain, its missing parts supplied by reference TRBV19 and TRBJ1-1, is DGGITQSPKYLFRKEGQNVTLSCEQNLNHDAMYWYRQDPGQGLRLIYYSQIVNDFQKGDIAEGYSVSREKKESFPLTVTSAQKNPTAFYLCASIRGGEGGPEAFFGQGTRLTVV.

The CDR3 DNA follows: TGTGCCACTGCGGACCCAGGGGGATATAGAGAGACCCAGTACTTC. Protein product: CATADPGGYRETQYF. This chain joins TRBV19 and TRBJ2-5; TRBD1 matches at 7 bases. J was trimmed by 4 bases and V by 10 bases; bases with no gene match: 15. Germline V gene lookup returns CDR1 LNHDA and CDR2 SQIVND (reference sequence). The CDR3 is 15 amino acids.

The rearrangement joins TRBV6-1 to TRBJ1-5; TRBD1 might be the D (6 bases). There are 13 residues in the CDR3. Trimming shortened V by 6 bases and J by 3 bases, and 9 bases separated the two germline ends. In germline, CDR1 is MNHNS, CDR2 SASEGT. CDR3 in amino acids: CASRGQHNQPQHF. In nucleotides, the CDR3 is TGTGCCAGCAGAGGACAGCACAATCAGCCCCAGCATTTT.

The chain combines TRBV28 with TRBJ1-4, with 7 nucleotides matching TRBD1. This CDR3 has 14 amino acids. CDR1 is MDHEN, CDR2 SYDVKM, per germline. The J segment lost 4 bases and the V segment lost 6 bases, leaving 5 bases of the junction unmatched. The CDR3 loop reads CASSVTGNNEKLFF. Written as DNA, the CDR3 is TGTGCCAGCAGCGTGACAGGGAATAATGAAAAACTGTTTTTT.

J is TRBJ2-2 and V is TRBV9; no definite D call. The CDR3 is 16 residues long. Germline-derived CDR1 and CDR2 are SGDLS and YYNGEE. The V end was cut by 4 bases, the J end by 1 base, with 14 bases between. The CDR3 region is CASSPPTGQNTGELFF. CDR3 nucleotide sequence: TGTGCCAGCAGCCCCCCCACTGGTCAGAACACCGGGGAGCTGTTTTTT.

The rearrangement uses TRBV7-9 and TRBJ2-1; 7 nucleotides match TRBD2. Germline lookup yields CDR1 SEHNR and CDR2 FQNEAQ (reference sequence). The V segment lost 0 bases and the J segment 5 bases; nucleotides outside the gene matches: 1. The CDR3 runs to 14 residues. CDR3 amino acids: CASSLAGGDNEQFF. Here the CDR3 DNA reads TGTGCCAGCAGCTTAGCGGGGGGGGACAATGAGCAGTTCTTC. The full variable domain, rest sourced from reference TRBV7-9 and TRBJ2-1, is DTGVSQNPRHKITKRGQNVTFRCDPISEHNRLYWYRQTLGQGPEFLTYFQNEAQLEKSRLLSDRFSAERPKGSFSTLEIQRTEQGDSAMYLCASSLAGGDNEQFFGPGTRLTVL.

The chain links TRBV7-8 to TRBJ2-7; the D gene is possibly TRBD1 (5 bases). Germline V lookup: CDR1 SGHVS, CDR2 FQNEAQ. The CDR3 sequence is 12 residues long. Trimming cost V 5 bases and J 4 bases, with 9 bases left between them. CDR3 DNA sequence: TGTGCCAGCAGCGGCAGGGTTTACGAGCAGTACTTC. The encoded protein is CASSGRVYEQYF.

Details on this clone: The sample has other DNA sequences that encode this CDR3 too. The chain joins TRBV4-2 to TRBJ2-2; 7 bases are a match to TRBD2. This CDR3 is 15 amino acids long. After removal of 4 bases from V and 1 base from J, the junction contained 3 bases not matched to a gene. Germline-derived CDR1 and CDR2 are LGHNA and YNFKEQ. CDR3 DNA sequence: TGTGCCAGCAGCCCGGGGAGGGGGAACACCGGGGAGCTGTTTTTT. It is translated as CASSPGRGNTGELFF.

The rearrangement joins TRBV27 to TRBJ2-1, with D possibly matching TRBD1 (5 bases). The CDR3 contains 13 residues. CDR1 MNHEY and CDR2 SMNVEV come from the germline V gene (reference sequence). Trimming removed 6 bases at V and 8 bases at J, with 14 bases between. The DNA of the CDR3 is TGTGCCAGCAGCCCAACAGGTTCTGATGAGCAGTTCTTC. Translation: CASSPTGSDEQFF.

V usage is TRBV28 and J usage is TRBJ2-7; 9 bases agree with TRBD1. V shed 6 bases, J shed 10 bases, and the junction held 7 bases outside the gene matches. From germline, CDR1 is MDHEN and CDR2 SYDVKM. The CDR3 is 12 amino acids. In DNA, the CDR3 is TGTGCCAGCAGACTTACAGGGGGCGGACAGTACTTC. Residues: CASRLTGGGQYF.

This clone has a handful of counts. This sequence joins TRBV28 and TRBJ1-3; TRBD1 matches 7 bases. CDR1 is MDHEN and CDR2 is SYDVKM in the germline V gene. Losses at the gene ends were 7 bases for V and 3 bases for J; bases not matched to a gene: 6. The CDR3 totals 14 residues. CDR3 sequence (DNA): TGTGCCAGCAACCAGGGGGGCGGTGGAAACACCATATATTTT. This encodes CASNQGGGGNTIYF.

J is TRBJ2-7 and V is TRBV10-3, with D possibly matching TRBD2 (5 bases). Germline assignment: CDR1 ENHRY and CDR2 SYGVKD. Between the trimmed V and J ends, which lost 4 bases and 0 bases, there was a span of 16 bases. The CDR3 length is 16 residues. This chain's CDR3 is CAISGSRAASSYEQYF. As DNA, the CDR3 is TGTGCCATCAGTGGAAGTCGAGCGGCAAGCTCCTACGAGCAGTACTTC.

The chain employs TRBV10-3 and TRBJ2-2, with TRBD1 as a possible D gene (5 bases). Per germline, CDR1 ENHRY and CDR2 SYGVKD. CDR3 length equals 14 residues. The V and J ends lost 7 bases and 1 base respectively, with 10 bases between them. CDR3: CAINPTGNTGELFF. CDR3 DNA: TGTGCCATCAACCCAACAGGGAACACCGGGGAGCTGTTTTTT.

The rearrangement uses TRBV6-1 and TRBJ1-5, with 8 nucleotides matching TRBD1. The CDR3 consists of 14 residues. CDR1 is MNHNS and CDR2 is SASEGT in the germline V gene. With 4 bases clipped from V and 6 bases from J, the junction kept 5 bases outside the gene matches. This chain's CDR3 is CASSGSGGGQPQHF. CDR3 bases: TGTGCCAGCAGTGGTTCAGGGGGCGGTCAGCCCCAGCATTTT.

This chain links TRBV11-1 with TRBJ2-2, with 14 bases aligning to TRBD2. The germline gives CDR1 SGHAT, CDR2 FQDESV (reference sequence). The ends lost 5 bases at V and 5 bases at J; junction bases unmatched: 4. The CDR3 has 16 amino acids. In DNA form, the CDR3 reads TGTGCCAGCAGCCCGACTAGCGGGGGGGGGACCGGGGAGCTGTTTTTT. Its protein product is CASSPTSGGGTGELFF.

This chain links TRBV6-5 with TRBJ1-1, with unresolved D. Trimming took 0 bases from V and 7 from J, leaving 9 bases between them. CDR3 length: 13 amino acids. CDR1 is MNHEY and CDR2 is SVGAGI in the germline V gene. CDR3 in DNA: TGTGCCAGCAGTTACTCGCCAAGCAATGAAGCTTTCTTT. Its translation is CASSYSPSNEAFF.

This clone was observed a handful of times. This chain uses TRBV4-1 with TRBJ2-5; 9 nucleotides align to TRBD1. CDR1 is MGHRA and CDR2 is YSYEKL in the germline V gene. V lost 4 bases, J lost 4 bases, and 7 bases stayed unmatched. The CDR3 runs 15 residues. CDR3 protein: CASSLRTGERETQYF. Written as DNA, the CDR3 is TGCGCCAGCAGCCTCCGGACAGGGGAGCGAGAGACCCAGTACTTC.